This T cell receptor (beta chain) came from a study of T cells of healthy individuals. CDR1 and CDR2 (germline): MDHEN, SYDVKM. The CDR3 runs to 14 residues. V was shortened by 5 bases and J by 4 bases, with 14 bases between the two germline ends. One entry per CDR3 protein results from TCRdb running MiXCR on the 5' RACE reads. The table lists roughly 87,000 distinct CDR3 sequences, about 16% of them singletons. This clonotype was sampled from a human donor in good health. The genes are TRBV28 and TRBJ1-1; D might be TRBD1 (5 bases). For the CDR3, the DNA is TGTGCCAGCAGTGGCAGGTGGGGGGGCACTGAAGCTTTCTTT. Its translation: CASSGRWGGTEAFF.